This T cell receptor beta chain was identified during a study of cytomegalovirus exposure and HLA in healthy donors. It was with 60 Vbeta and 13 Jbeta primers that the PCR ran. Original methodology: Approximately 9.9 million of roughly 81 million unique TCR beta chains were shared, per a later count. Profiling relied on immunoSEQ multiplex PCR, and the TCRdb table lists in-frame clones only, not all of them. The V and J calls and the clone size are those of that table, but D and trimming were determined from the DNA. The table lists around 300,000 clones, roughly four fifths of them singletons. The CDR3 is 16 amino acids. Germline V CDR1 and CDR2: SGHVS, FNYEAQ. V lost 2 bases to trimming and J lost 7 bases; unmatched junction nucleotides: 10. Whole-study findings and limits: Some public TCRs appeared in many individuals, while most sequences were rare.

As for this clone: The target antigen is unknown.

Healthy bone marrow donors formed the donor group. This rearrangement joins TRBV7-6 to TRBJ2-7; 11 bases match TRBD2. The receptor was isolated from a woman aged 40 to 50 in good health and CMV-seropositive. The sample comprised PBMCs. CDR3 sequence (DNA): TGTGCCAGCAGCTTAACCGGGACTAGCGGACTTGGTGAGCAGTACTTC. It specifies CASSLTGTSGLGEQYF.